This T cell receptor beta chain was retrieved from a study of regulatory T cells in long-lasting Graves disease. This clonotype was detected only once. The CDR3 does not end in the conserved phenylalanine or tryptophan, so this is likely a read error. Because the CDR3's place on the DNA is in doubt, the DNA is left out and the CDR3 is given as listed by TCRdb. Time point denoted: newly diagnosed GD, antithyroid drugs for less than 3 months. Making the TCR library involved RNA that had been extracted from PBMCs. Relying on iRepertoire HTBI primers and Arm-PCR of CDR3 regions, the team built TCR beta libraries. From the multiplex PCR reads, TCRdb called clonotypes with MiXCR, one entry per CDR3 protein. The profile shows 520,000 or so distinct CDR3 sequences, 12% of them singletons. From its first to its last residue, the CDR3 has 12 amino acids. Germline assignment: CDR1 SNHLY and CDR2 FYNNEI. This sample also belongs to another study, concerning T cells in Graves' hyperthyroidism and ophthalmopathy. This second report adds: RT-PCR in the first round (using the HTBI primer set) targeted the TCR CDR3.

The receptor was isolated from a woman aged 30 to 39 with Graves disease. The chain joins TRBV2 to TRBJ2-3; the table assigns TRBD2, which was not confirmed against the DNA. This sample comprised peripheral blood mononuclear cells (PBMCs), obtained at new diagnosis, from a patient treated with antithyroid drugs. Here the CDR3 reads CASSDYEQYFGP.